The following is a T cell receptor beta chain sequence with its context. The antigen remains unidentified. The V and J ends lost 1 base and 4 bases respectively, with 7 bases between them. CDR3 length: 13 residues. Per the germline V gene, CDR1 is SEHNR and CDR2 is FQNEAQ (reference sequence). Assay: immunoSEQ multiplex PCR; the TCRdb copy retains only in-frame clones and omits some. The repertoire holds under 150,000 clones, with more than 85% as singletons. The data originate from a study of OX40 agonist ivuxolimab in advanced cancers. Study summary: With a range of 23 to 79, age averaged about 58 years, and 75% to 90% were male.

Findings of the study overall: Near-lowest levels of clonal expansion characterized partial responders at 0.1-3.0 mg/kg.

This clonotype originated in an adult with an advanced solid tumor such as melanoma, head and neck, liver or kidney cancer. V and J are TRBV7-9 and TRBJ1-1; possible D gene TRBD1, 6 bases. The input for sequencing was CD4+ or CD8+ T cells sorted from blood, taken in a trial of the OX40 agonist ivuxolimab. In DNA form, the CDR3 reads TGTGCCAGCAGCTTAGGAGGGGGCACTGAAGCTTTCTTT. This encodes CASSLGGGTEAFF.